This T cell receptor beta chain was sequenced in a study of cytomegalovirus exposure and HLA in healthy donors. At the level of the study: Early on, a data release was issued that held 85 million to 95 million unique TCRs from HLA-typed donors.

Vbeta (60) and Jbeta (13) primers were used in the PCR. The assay was immunoSEQ multiplex PCR, and TCRdb's table has in-frame clones only and misses some. The data show 150,000 to 200,000 clones, about 80% seen once. Study results and limitations: In a later analysis, HLA-associated beta chains showed higher expansion and lower generation probabilities than comparable chains.

CDR3 length: 14 amino acids. The V and J ends lost 2 bases and 3 bases respectively, with 11 bases between them. In germline, CDR1 is SQVTM, CDR2 ANQGSEA. As for this clone: Antigen specificity is unknown.

Sequencing input: PBMCs. The chain joins TRBV29-1 to TRBJ2-1, with a weak D call TRBD2 (6 bases). This sequence originates from a middle-aged woman in good health and CMV-seronegative. CDR3 DNA sequence: TGCAGCGTTGAAAGTCTAGCGAACTACAATGAGCAGTTCTTC. Translated: CSVESLANYNEQFF.